The rows below give T cell receptor beta chains drawn from one sample of a study of T cell changes during pregnancy in multiple sclerosis. Libraries were prepared by immunoSEQ multiplex PCR; TCRdb keeps only in-frame clonotypes and omits some of them. This repertoire shows 39,000 or so clones, more than 85% found once; its top ten account for over 10%. The input for sequencing was CD8+ T cells from peripheral blood mononuclear cells, taken after pregnancy. These receptors were obtained from a female donor with multiple sclerosis, enrolled in a pregnancy study. The conserved cysteine and the conserved F or W are not part of the CDR3 here. Clone size appears in some rows only: once, few, many, or a class for an expanded clone.

abundance	v_gene	j_gene	CDR3aa
NA	TRBV7-2	TRBJ2-1	ASSLPLGNEQF
NA	TRBV6-5	TRBJ2-7	ASSYRYRPSSYEQY
NA	TRBV2	TRBJ2-3	ASSIATGPGTDTQY
NA	TRBV2	TRBJ1-3	ASNDRDLGNTIY
NA	TRBV9	TRBJ2-2	ASSLDAVRELF
once	TRBV5-1	TRBJ2-5	ASRYRHVVQETQY
NA	TRBV4-1	TRBJ2-2	ASSQISSTGELF
NA	TRBV9	TRBJ2-1	ASSASLGQGHEQF
NA	TRBV27	TRBJ2-3	ASSLSLGSTDTQY
NA	TRBV7-8	TRBJ2-7	ASSQGVAGGSYEQY
once	TRBV7-8	TRBJ2-2	ASSLGRVGRSVLELF
NA	TRBV9	TRBJ1-5	ASSAVSDYSNQPQH
NA	TRBV16	TRBJ2-7	ASSQRDRGYEQY
NA	TRBV19	TRBJ2-7	ASSIRGEALYEQY
once	TRBV30	TRBJ2-1	ASRQRGNNEQF
NA	TRBV6-5	TRBJ1-2	ASSLAGPGEGYT
NA	TRBV4-1	TRBJ1-1	ASSQEPGMNTEAF
NA	TRBV7-9	TRBJ1-2	ASSLEGGQLYGYT
NA	TRBV9	TRBJ2-3	ASSGPSGRAQDTQY
NA	TRBV30	TRBJ2-7	ARRVGLEQY